Following are 18 T cell receptor beta chains from one sample sequenced in a study of shared clonotypes between healthy human individuals. Data came from immunoSEQ multiplex PCR; TCRdb stores just in-frame clones and leaves some out. Altogether approximately 480,000 clones are present, 75% to 80% being singletons, with the ten largest covering about an eighth. The sample consisted of PBMCs. These receptor sequences come from a woman aged 40 to 49 in good health. Some clones in this sample may be carry-over from other donors' samples.

The chain carries TRBV7-6 and TRBJ2-7, with 9 nucleotides matching TRBD1. Looked up from germline, CDR1 is SGHVS and CDR2 is FNYEAQ. The V and J ends lost 5 bases and 1 base, in that order; junction bases with no gene match: 9. This CDR3 is 16 amino acids long. CDR3 in DNA: TGTGCCAGCAGCGCAGTTTCCGGACAGGGGTCCTACGAGCAGTACTTC. As protein: CASSAVSGQGSYEQYF. Based on the CDR3 plus reference TRBV7-6 and TRBJ2-7, the full variable domain is GAGVSQSPRYKVTKRGQDVALRCDPISGHVSLYWYRQALGQGPEFLTYFNYEAQQDKSGLPNDRFSAERPEGSISTLTIQRTEQRDSAMYRCASSAVSGQGSYEQYFGPGTRLTVT.

The J gene is TRBJ2-7, the V gene TRBV30, with a possible D match to TRBD1 (6 bases). The CDR3 is 14 residues long. Per the germline V gene, CDR1 is GTSNPN and CDR2 is SVGIG (reference sequence). V dropped 0 bases and J dropped 5 bases, with 14 bases sitting between them. The CDR3 protein is CAWSVGRGTHEQYF. The CDR3 DNA is TGTGCCTGGAGTGTAGGCAGGGGTACGCACGAGCAGTACTTC.

As to this clone: Other DNA sequences in the sample encode the same CDR3. This CDR3 is CASSLTGGYEQYF. In nucleotides, the CDR3 is TGTGCCAGCAGCTTGACAGGGGGCTACGAGCAGTACTTC. The chain joins TRBV7-2 to TRBJ2-7; 9 bases agree with TRBD1. Germline V lookup: CDR1 SGHTA, CDR2 FQGNSA. The V gene end was trimmed by 3 bases and the J gene end by 3 bases; junction bases not matched to a gene: 0. The CDR3 extends over 13 amino acids. The variable domain in full, completed from reference TRBV7-2 and TRBJ2-7, reads GAGVSQSPSNKVTEKGKDVELRCDPISGHTALYWYRQSLGQGLEFLIYFQGNSAPDKSGLPSDRFSAERTGGSVSTLTIQRTQQEDSAVYLCASSLTGGYEQYFGPGTRLTVT.

This chain joins TRBV7-2 and TRBJ2-2; D gene ambiguous. Germline CDR1 and CDR2: SGHTA and FQGNSA. This CDR3 is built from 13 residues. Trimming removed 11 bases from V and 9 bases from J, with 19 bases in between. The CDR3 nucleotides are TGTGCCTGTACCGCAAGCCGGGTCCGGGAGCTGTTTTTT. It translates to CACTASRVRELFF.

CDR3 region: CASSPQTGPYGYTF. The CDR3 nucleotides read TGTGCCAGCAGTCCTCAGACAGGGCCCTATGGCTACACCTTC. The chain employs TRBV6-6 and TRBJ1-2; 7 bases line up with TRBD1. With 5 bases clipped from V and 4 bases from J, the junction kept 7 bases outside the gene matches. CDR3 size: 14 residues. Germline V gene data show CDR1 as MNHNY and CDR2 as SVGAGI (reference sequence).

The rearrangement joins TRBV7-9 to TRBJ2-7; D is uncertain. With 4 bases removed from V and 4 bases from J, the gap between germline ends came to 8 bases. The V gene's germline CDR1 is SEHNR and CDR2 FQNEAQ (reference sequence). The CDR3 extends over 12 amino acids. The CDR3 here is CASSSDAYEQYF. The CDR3 DNA sequence: TGTGCCAGCAGCTCGGACGCTTACGAGCAGTACTTC.

The genes are TRBV5-6 and TRBJ1-2; perhaps TRBD1 as D (6 bases). CDR1 and CDR2 (germline): SGHDT, YYEEEE. The V end was cut by 2 bases, the J end by 6 bases, with 11 bases between. This CDR3 is 13 amino acids long. The CDR3 DNA follows: TGTGCCAGCAGCTTCCCAGGGGCCCATGGCTACACCTTC. Translating gives CASSFPGAHGYTF.

The rearrangement joins TRBV19 to TRBJ1-1, with D possibly TRBD1 on 6 matching bases. V was cut by 7 bases and J by 5 bases, with 14 bases left in between. This CDR3 has 13 residues. Germline CDR1 and CDR2: LNHDA and SQIVND (reference sequence). CDR3 nucleotides: TGTGCCAGTATCATACAGGGAGGGACTGAAGCTTTCTTT. Protein product: CASIIQGGTEAFF.

J is TRBJ1-1 and V is TRBV14; maybe TRBD1 (5 bases). Germline loops: CDR1 SGHDN, CDR2 FVKESK. V lost 1 base to trimming and J lost 5 bases, with 14 bases between them. The CDR3 covers 15 residues. CDR3 in DNA: TGTGCCAGCAGCCAAGCATTAGGGGTGTGGACTGAAGCTTTCTTT. This sequence encodes CASSQALGVWTEAFF.

The chain couples TRBV30 to TRBJ1-5, with TRBD1 as a possible D gene (5 bases). V was cut by 0 bases and J by 0 bases, with 15 bases left in between. CDR1 is GTSNPN, CDR2 SVGIG, per germline (reference sequence). The CDR3 spans 17 residues. In nucleotides, the CDR3 is TGTGCCTGGAGTGTACGGGGCCCGGGAATTAGCAATCAGCCCCAGCATTTT. Translated, it gives CAWSVRGPGISNQPQHF.

For the CDR3, the DNA is TGTGCCATCAGTGAGCGGTCGGGGGTGGACGAGCAGTACTTC. As protein: CAISERSGVDEQYF. V usage is TRBV10-3 and J usage is TRBJ2-7, with D possibly matching TRBD2 (6 bases). The length of the CDR3 is 14 residues. Trimming took off 2 bases at V and 5 bases at J, with 13 bases between the two ends. Germline V CDR1 and CDR2: ENHRY, SYGVKD.

V is TRBV5-1 and J is TRBJ2-5; no reliable D call. Per germline, CDR1 SGHRS and CDR2 YFSETQ. There are 15 residues in the CDR3. Trimming removed 3 bases at V and 3 bases at J, with 15 bases between. The CDR3 region is CASSSNPGREETQYF. The CDR3 bases are TGCGCCAGCAGCTCGAACCCCGGACGGGAAGAGACCCAGTACTTC. Looking up the rest from reference TRBV5-1 and TRBJ2-5 gives the full variable domain: KAGVTQTPRYLIKTRGQQVTLSCSPISGHRSVSWYQQTPGQGLQFLFEYFSETQRNKGNFPGRFSGRQFSNSRSEMNVSTLELGDSALYLCASSSNPGREETQYFGPGTRLLVL.

This chain uses TRBV5-6 with TRBJ2-3, with D possibly matching TRBD1 (5 bases). Trimming removed 4 bases at V and 4 bases at J, with 19 bases between. Germline-derived CDR1 and CDR2 are SGHDT and YYEEEE. The CDR3 length is 16 residues. The CDR3 DNA follows: TGTGCCAGCAGCCTAAGGACATTCCTTGGGGCAGATACGCAGTATTTT. Translated: CASSLRTFLGADTQYF.

The chain carries TRBV5-1 and TRBJ2-7; D may match TRBD1 or TRBD2 (6 bases each). The CDR3 totals 14 residues. V gave up 4 bases and J gave up 3 bases, with 14 bases separating them. In germline, CDR1 is SGHRS, CDR2 YFSETQ. The CDR3 here is CASSPAEGDYEQYF. CDR3 bases: TGCGCCAGCAGCCCCGCGGAGGGGGACTACGAGCAGTACTTC.

CDR3 sequence reads: CASSSGSGRGNTIYF. In DNA, the CDR3 is TGTGCCAGCAGTTCCGGGTCCGGGCGGGGAAACACCATATATTTT. The gene calls are TRBV28 and TRBJ1-3; D gene uncertain. The germline CDR1 and CDR2 sequences are MDHEN and SYDVKM. CDR3 size: 15 residues. Deletions cut 4 bases from V and 4 bases from J, with 14 bases between.

The genes are TRBV28 and TRBJ1-5; TRBD1 is a possible D gene (6 bases). With 6 bases removed from V and 0 bases from J, the gap between germline ends came to 12 bases. The CDR3 contains 15 residues. Germline lookup yields CDR1 MDHEN and CDR2 SYDVKM. The CDR3: CASRNQGFSNQPQHF. Here the CDR3 DNA reads TGTGCCAGCAGAAATCAGGGGTTTAGCAATCAGCCCCAGCATTTT.

The rearrangement uses TRBV14 and TRBJ2-2, with D tentatively TRBD1 (5 bases). Germline CDR1 SGHDN, CDR2 FVKESK. This CDR3 has 16 amino acids. Trimming stripped 0 bases from V and 5 bases from J, with 13 bases between. For the CDR3, the DNA is TGTGCCAGCAGCCAAGACAGGGTTACGGTAACCGGGGAGCTGTTTTTT. Translation gives CASSQDRVTVTGELFF.

Turning to this clone: With a far larger clone one base away, a read error is the likely cause. V and J are TRBV30 and TRBJ2-7, with TRBD1 identical over 8 bases. J lost 0 bases, V lost 1 base, and 8 bases had no gene match. This CDR3 spans 16 amino acids. The germline V gene encodes CDR1 GTSNPN and CDR2 SVGIG (reference sequence). CDR3 sequence reads: CAWSALTGVHSYEQYF. CDR3 in DNA: TGTGCCTGGAGTGCCTTGACAGGGGTCCACTCCTACGAGCAGTACTTC.